This T cell receptor (beta chain) was sequenced in a study of beta chain features in type 1 diabetes. Study-level points and caveats: There were fewer insertions and more deletions at the VDJ junctions of type 1 diabetes patients. Type 1 diabetes patients had TCRB CDR3s that were shorter (moderately but significantly so) in all four CD4+ subsets.

Isolated RNA was reverse transcribed in full, so expressed TCRB transcripts were sequenced. The protocol was immunoSEQ multiplex PCR, while the TCRdb copy is restricted to in-frame clones and leaves out a portion. Here the sample spans about 140,000 clones, around 13% being singletons. There was one heparinised blood draw per donor, averaging about 116 mL. Central memory, naive, regulatory and stem cell-like memory CD4+ cells were sorted by CD45RO/CCR7/CD25/CD127/CD95/CD27. Trimming pared 6 bases from V and 15 bases from J, leaving 21 bases between. The CDR3 loop spans 14 amino acids. Germline values: CDR1 MNHNS, CDR2 SASEGT. This clone was seen a few times. No antigen is known for it.

This TCR derives from a man younger than 35 with type 1 diabetes. The chain has TRBV6-1 and TRBJ1-6, with D maybe TRBD1 (6 bases). The sequenced sample consisted of central memory CD4+ T cells from blood. CDR3 in DNA: TGTGCCAGCAGGGCCGGGACACCCATGGGGGTCCTCCACTTT. Its translation: CASRAGTPMGVLHF.